This T cell receptor (beta chain) came from a study of cytomegalovirus exposure and HLA in healthy donors. Findings and limits, study-wide: In vitro work confirmed that a few CMV-associated chains recognize CMV antigens. TCR beta V segments were, for the most part, productive about 87% or about 30% of the time in an earlier analysis.

The primer mix had 60 Vbeta and 13 Jbeta primers. Some clones are missing from TCRdb's copy, which holds only in-frame ones; the method was immunoSEQ multiplex PCR. The table includes around 190,000 clones, roughly 78% detected once. Donors counted as nominally healthy when sampled, yet unrecorded immune exposures were likely. Concerning this clone: Its antigen is still unknown.

V lost 3 bases and J lost 5; bases outside the gene matches: 6. Germline-derived CDR1 and CDR2 are KGHSH and LQKENI. This CDR3 comprises 15 residues. Sequenced input: PBMCs. V usage is TRBV18 and J usage is TRBJ1-3, with TRBD1 matching 8 bases. The sequence was collected from a woman aged 25 to 39 in good health and CMV-seropositive. CDR3 protein: CASSPSTGDRNTIYF. The CDR3 nucleotides read TGTGCCAGCTCACCGTCGACAGGGGACCGAAACACCATATATTTT.